This record looks at one T cell receptor beta chain sequence and its context. The data were taken from a study of blood T cell repertoires in COVID-19. V was trimmed by 3 bases and J by 3 bases, leaving 2 bases between them. This CDR3 is 11 amino acids long. The data were produced by immunoSEQ multiplex PCR, yet TCRdb's version contains in-frame clones alone and is incomplete. The data hold 200,000 to 300,000 clones, with 88% observed a single time. Sequenced material: PBMCs or T cells enriched from blood (not recorded which). The clonotype comes from a woman aged 40-49 years with acute COVID-19. The rearrangement uses TRBV12-3 or TRBV12-4 and TRBJ1-1; unclear D gene. In DNA form, the CDR3 reads TGTGCCAGCAGTTTCGACACTGAAGCTTTCTTT. Translation gives CASSFDTEAFF.